One sample yielded the 14 T cell receptor beta chains listed below, sequenced in a study of blood T cell repertoires in COVID-19. Sequenced by immunoSEQ multiplex PCR; TCRdb stores in-frame clones only, minus some. The repertoire consists of fewer than 350,000 clones, with approximately 90% occurring once and the leading ten covering about 6.1%. Sequenced input: PBMCs or T cells enriched from blood (not recorded which). The origin of the receptors is a woman in her thirties or forties who had recovered from COVID-19.

V gene TRBV7-2 combines with J gene TRBJ2-3; no firm D call. Trimming removed 5 bases at V and 6 bases at J, with 18 bases between. This CDR3 contains 15 residues. In germline, CDR1 is SGHTA, CDR2 FQGNSA. CDR3 sequence reads: CASSPSGGTPDTQYF. For the CDR3, the DNA is TGTGCCAGCAGCCCTAGTGGCGGAACCCCGGATACGCAGTATTTT.

The V call is TRBV7-9, the J call TRBJ1-2, with D possibly being TRBD1 (6 bases). This CDR3 contains 15 residues. The germline CDR1 and CDR2 sequences are SEHNR and FQNEAQ (reference sequence). Trimming took 5 bases from V and 0 from J, leaving 13 bases between them. CDR3 DNA sequence: TGTGCCAGCAGCCAGTCGGACAGTACTAACTATGGCTACACCTTC. This sequence encodes CASSQSDSTNYGYTF.

CDR3 DNA: TGCGCCAGCAGCCAAGATGAGGGGGTGACTGAAGCTTTCTTT. Amino acid sequence: CASSQDEGVTEAFF. The chain has TRBV4-3 and TRBJ1-1; the D gene is possibly TRBD1 (6 bases). Per germline, CDR1 LGHNA and CDR2 YSLEER. The V end was cut by 0 bases, the J end by 5 bases, with 10 bases between. There are 14 residues in the CDR3.

Comment on this clone: Relative to the germline gene, one junction end is altered; a read error may explain this. This chain's CDR3 is CASSQDIGAATYSEQFF. In DNA form, the CDR3 reads TGCGCCAGCAGCCAAGATATTGGAGCGGCCACCTACAGTGAGCAGTTCTTC. This chain joins TRBV4-3 and TRBJ2-1, with D possibly matching TRBD2 (5 bases). The germline gives CDR1 LGHNA, CDR2 YSLEER. The CDR3 consists of 17 residues.

The chain is built from TRBV12-3 or TRBV12-4 and TRBJ2-1; D is perhaps TRBD2 (5 bases). Trimming removed 7 bases at V and 9 bases at J, with 10 bases between. This CDR3 has 11 residues. CDR3 region: CASKTGSEQFF. The DNA of the CDR3 is TGTGCCAGCAAAACGGGGTCTGAGCAGTTCTTC.

CDR3 coding DNA: TGTGCCAGCTCCACAGGACAGGGACGAACTGAAGCTTTCTTT. Translating it yields CASSTGQGRTEAFF. This chain links TRBV18 with TRBJ1-1; 8 bases agree with TRBD1. The V gene's germline CDR1 is KGHSH and CDR2 LQKENI. V lost 6 bases to trimming and J lost 5 bases; unmatched junction nucleotides: 8. The CDR3 spans 14 residues.

This chain links TRBV11-1 with TRBJ2-1, with TRBD2 as a possible D gene (5 bases). Per germline, CDR1 SGHAT and CDR2 FQDESV (reference sequence). The CDR3 is 13 residues long. V lost 7 bases and J lost 3, with 10 bases in between. CDR3 bases: TGTGCCAGCACCTGGACTGTCTACAATGAGCAGTTCTTC. Translation gives CASTWTVYNEQFF.

This clone was detected once. This chain joins TRBV27 and TRBJ1-1; D unclear. The germline V and J ends were trimmed by 3 bases and 4 bases, with 12 bases remaining between them. CDR3 size: 14 residues. Germline CDR1 is MNHEY and CDR2 is SMNVEV (reference sequence). The CDR3 DNA is TGTGCCAGCAGTTTGGAGAGGGCGCGCACTGAAGCTTTCTTT. This sequence encodes CASSLERARTEAFF.

The chain joins TRBV6-5 to TRBJ2-7; 7 bases fit TRBD1. V lost 7 bases, J lost 3 bases, and 3 bases stayed unmatched. The CDR3 covers 12 residues. The V gene's germline CDR1 is MNHEY and CDR2 SVGAGI. The CDR3 protein is CASIRTGYEQYF. The CDR3 region has the DNA TGTGCCAGCATCAGGACAGGCTACGAGCAGTACTTC.

This clone was counted between two and nine times. The CDR3 is CASSAELAGGPGQETQYF. The CDR3 nucleotides read TGTGCCAGCAGCGCGGAACTAGCGGGAGGGCCGGGCCAAGAGACCCAGTACTTC. This chain connects TRBV7-9 to TRBJ2-5; 13 positions match TRBD2. CDR1 is SEHNR and CDR2 is FQNEAQ in the germline V gene (reference sequence). The CDR3 consists of 18 residues. V trimming: 5 bases; J trimming: 1 base; junction bases outside the gene matches: 10.

This chain uses TRBV4-1 with TRBJ1-6; a weak D match, TRBD1 (5 bases). Trimming shortened V by 0 bases and J by 5 bases, and 11 bases separated the two germline ends. The CDR3 runs to 16 residues. Germline loops: CDR1 MGHRA, CDR2 YSYEKL. CDR3 bases: TGCGCCAGCAGCCAAGAAGGGGCAGGGAATAATTCACCCCTCCACTTT. Translation gives CASSQEGAGNNSPLHF.

V is TRBV19 and J is TRBJ1-1; a possible D gene is TRBD1 (5 bases). Per the germline V gene, CDR1 is LNHDA and CDR2 is SQIVND (reference sequence). This CDR3 has 15 residues. V lost 5 bases and J lost 0, with 13 bases in between. The CDR3 is CASSSGTAMNTEAFF. The CDR3, as DNA: TGTGCCAGTAGTTCCGGGACTGCAATGAACACTGAAGCTTTCTTT.

The genes are TRBV19 and TRBJ1-3, with D possibly being TRBD1 (5 bases). CDR3 length equals 14 residues. Germline V CDR1 and CDR2: LNHDA, SQIVND (reference sequence). V lost 5 bases to trimming and J lost 5 bases, with 13 bases between them. The DNA for the CDR3 is TGTGCCAGTAGTCTTGTACAGGCCAGAAACACCATATATTTT. It codes for CASSLVQARNTIYF.

The V gene is TRBV23-1, the J gene TRBJ2-1, with D unclear. TRBV23-1 is known as an ORF, though its function is uncertain. This CDR3 comprises 14 residues. The ends were cut back, 7 bases at V and 6 bases at J, with 16 bases in the middle. The CDR3 region is CASNGVVQRNEQFF. CDR3 DNA: TGCGCCAGCAATGGAGTGGTTCAACGCAATGAGCAGTTCTTC.